These 16 T cell receptor beta chains originate from one sample sequenced in a study of graft-versus-host responses after intestinal transplantation (dated by TCRdb to the early 2020s). These TCRs are of unknown antigen specificity. The library was produced with the immunoSEQ multiplex PCR assay. TCRdb took over this immuneACCESS table, retaining in-frame rearrangements with V and J assigned. Such tables are incomplete; in checked studies, under half of the missing clones stem from an unresolved V gene, and the remainder is unexplained. The sample includes about 89,000 clones, with 80% to 95% observed a single time. The ten largest clones take up roughly 0.31% of the sample. This specimen's time point label, per the study, means: cells obtained before transplantation from donor or recipient. Sequencing used unstimulated CD4+ T cells sorted from spleen or lymph node cells, obtained before intestinal transplant. These receptors came from a human donor who received an intestinal transplant.

The CDR3 loop is CASSQDSGAYNEQFF. In DNA form, the CDR3 reads TGTGCCAGCAGCCAAGATAGCGGTGCCTACAATGAGCAGTTCTTC. The chain combines TRBV4-2 with TRBJ2-1, with D possibly matching TRBD2 (6 bases). Germline assignment: CDR1 LGHNA and CDR2 YNFKEQ. The CDR3 extends over 15 amino acids. V was clipped by 0 bases and J by 2 bases, with 8 bases between them.

Details on this clone: The conserved phenylalanine or tryptophan is not found at the CDR3 terminus, so this likely reflects a read error. It is unclear where the CDR3 begins or ends on the DNA, so no DNA is shown, and the CDR3 is as TCRdb lists it. The chain has TRBV2 and TRBJ2-3. The germline V gene has CDR1 SNHLY and CDR2 FYNNEI. The CDR3 is made up of 12 amino acids, end residues included. This CDR3 is CASSEVVSEPQI.

This clone was recorded once. The genes are TRBV25-1 and TRBJ2-1; 10 bases map to TRBD2. CDR3 length equals 13 residues. CDR1 MGHDK and CDR2 SYGVNS come from the germline V gene. V was clipped by 6 bases and J by 9 bases; unmatched bases: 5. Here the CDR3 reads CASSGGLAFEQFF. The CDR3 coding sequence is TGTGCCAGCAGCGGGGGACTAGCGTTTGAGCAGTTCTTC.

The chain uses TRBV11-3 and TRBJ1-5, with 9 bases matching TRBD1. CDR1 is SGHNT and CDR2 is YENEEA in the germline V gene. The J segment lost 11 bases and the V segment lost 4 bases, leaving 12 bases of the junction unmatched. The CDR3 contains 15 residues. The CDR3 nucleotides are TGTGCCAGCAGCTGCGGGACAGGGTCAGGGTCAGCCCAGCATTTT. Protein: CASSCGTGSGSAQHF.

A remark on this clone: The same CDR3 can be traced to other DNA sequences in this sample. This chain joins TRBV6-1 and TRBJ1-1; perhaps TRBD1 as D (5 bases). V was cut by 7 bases and J by 0 bases, with 9 bases left in between. The CDR3 is 13 residues long. Looked up from germline, CDR1 is MNHNS and CDR2 is SASEGT. For the CDR3, the DNA is TGTGCCAGCACGGGGCAGATGAACACTGAAGCTTTCTTT. Protein: CASTGQMNTEAFF.

The chain has TRBV2 and TRBJ2-5; 8 bases line up with TRBD1. This CDR3 region has 14 residues. The V gene's germline CDR1 is SNHLY and CDR2 FYNNEI. With V trimmed by 6 bases and J by 5 bases, 8 bases remained unmatched. DNA of the CDR3: TGTGCCAGCAGCTACAGGGGGTTCCAGGAGACCCAGTACTTC. Amino acids: CASSYRGFQETQYF. The full variable domain, with the rest looked up from reference TRBV2 and TRBJ2-5, is EPEVTQTPSHQVTQMGQEVILRCVPISNHLYFYWYRQILGQKVEFLVSFYNNEISEKSEIFDDQFSVERPDGSNFTLKIRSTKLEDSAMYFCASSYRGFQETQYFGPGTRLLVL.

V is TRBV11-2 and J is TRBJ2-3; 7 bases align to TRBD2. The CDR3 extends over 17 amino acids. Trimming took 3 bases from V and 2 from J; bases not matched to a gene: 11. Per germline, CDR1 SGHAT and CDR2 FQNNGV. CDR3 bases: TGTGCCAGCAGCTTCACCCTTAGACTAGCTCTCACAGATACGCAGTATTTT. Translated: CASSFTLRLALTDTQYF.

The chain is built from TRBV6-4 and TRBJ2-3; unclear D gene. V shed 4 bases and J shed 4 bases, with 12 bases lying between them. CDR1 and CDR2 (germline): MRHNA, SNTAGT. The CDR3 spans 14 residues. CDR3: CASSVWIQADTQYF. In DNA, the CDR3 is TGTGCCAGCAGTGTCTGGATCCAAGCAGATACGCAGTATTTT.

The genes are TRBV18 and TRBJ2-7; 11 bases match TRBD2. This CDR3 is built from 17 residues. CDR1 KGHSH and CDR2 LQKENI come from the germline V gene. The junction had 10 bases not matched to a gene; V was cut back by 3 bases and J by 3 bases. CDR3: CASSPYRSGRAGYEQYF. CDR3 nucleotide sequence: TGTGCCAGCTCACCCTATCGTAGCGGGAGGGCCGGCTACGAGCAGTACTTC. The whole variable domain, filled in from reference TRBV18 and TRBJ2-7, reads NAGVMQNPRHLVRRRGQEARLRCSPMKGHSHVYWYRQLPEEGLKFMVYLQKENIIDESGMPKERFSAEFPKEGPSILRIQQVVRGDSAAYFCASSPYRSGRAGYEQYFGPGTRLTVT.

V and J are TRBV5-1 and TRBJ2-7; no clear D. The V end lost 2 bases, the J end lost 4 bases, and 13 bases lay between the germline ends. Germline lookup yields CDR1 SGHRS and CDR2 YFSETQ. The length of the CDR3 is 14 residues. The CDR3 protein is CASSFKLLGYEQYF. The CDR3 DNA reads TGCGCCAGCAGCTTTAAACTTTTGGGTTACGAGCAGTACTTC.

This clone was counted a single time. This chain links TRBV6-1 with TRBJ1-1; D is ambiguous. Deletions cut 5 bases from V and 10 bases from J, with 11 bases between. The CDR3 totals 11 residues. Germline loops: CDR1 MNHNS, CDR2 SASEGT. CDR3 loop: CASSSLEGAFF. In nucleotides, the CDR3 is TGTGCCAGCAGTTCCCTAGAGGGAGCTTTCTTT.

This clone was seen just once. The gene calls are TRBV14 and TRBJ2-2; perhaps TRBD1 as D (6 bases). The CDR3 is 17 residues long. Germline assignment: CDR1 SGHDN and CDR2 FVKESK. V lost 3 bases and J 7 bases, leaving 21 bases between the germline ends. The CDR3: CASSHRGVRPSFGELFF. In nucleotides, the CDR3 is TGTGCCAGCAGCCACAGGGGTGTTAGGCCTTCCTTCGGGGAGCTGTTTTTT.

DNA for the CDR3: TGTGCCAGCAGCGAGGAGGGGGGGGGAGACCCAGATACGCAGTATTTT. As protein: CASSEEGGGDPDTQYF. This chain links TRBV9 with TRBJ2-3, with D tentatively TRBD2 (7 bases). CDR1 is SGDLS, CDR2 YYNGEE, per germline. The germline V and J ends were trimmed by 3 bases and 4 bases, with 18 bases remaining between them. CDR3 length equals 16 residues.

The chain uses TRBV5-6 and TRBJ2-3, with D possibly TRBD1 on 6 matching bases. Germline-derived CDR1 and CDR2 are SGHDT and YYEEEE. There are 18 residues in the CDR3. V was clipped by 2 bases and J by 2 bases, with 21 bases between them. CDR3 coding DNA: TGTGCCAGCAGCTTTGGACAGAACCCGCTACGTTCCACAGATACGCAGTATTTT. Amino acids: CASSFGQNPLRSTDTQYF.

This clone occurred a few times. V usage is TRBV19 and J usage is TRBJ2-5, with D maybe TRBD1 (6 bases). The V gene lost 3 bases and the J gene lost 3 bases, with 20 bases spanning the gap. This CDR3 has 17 amino acids. Germline V gene sequence: CDR1 LNHDA, CDR2 SQIVND (reference sequence). The CDR3 nucleotides read TGTGCCAGTAGTATCGGCTCCGGTTTGGGGACAAAAGAGACCCAGTACTTC. This translates into CASSIGSGLGTKETQYF.

The V and J genes are TRBV4-1 and TRBJ2-2, with 10 nucleotides matching TRBD1. The CDR3 has 17 residues. Per germline, CDR1 MGHRA and CDR2 YSYEKL. The junction had 8 bases not matched to a gene; V was cut back by 1 base and J by 6 bases. The CDR3 here is CASSQVRTGGFSGELFF. The CDR3 coding sequence is TGCGCCAGCAGCCAAGTGAGGACAGGGGGATTTTCCGGGGAGCTGTTTTTT.